Each of the 32 T cell receptor beta chains below was sequenced from the same sample in a study of shared clonotypes between healthy human individuals (dated by TCRdb to 2018 to 2020). The receptor library was made with the immunoSEQ multiplex PCR assay. TCRdb retrieved this table from immuneACCESS and kept in-frame rearrangements only. Not all clones are present; in checked studies, unresolved V genes account for under half, and no reason is known for the remainder. This sample holds some 2,100,000 clones; nearly 97% were observed only once. The ten largest clones take up about 0.13% of the sample. Sample: naive CD4+ T cells sorted from blood. The sample's cell subset or site label, in plain terms: CD45RA+ positively selected. The receptors here all came from a young man in good health.

The CDR3 loop reads CASSLGSGGSRNIQYF. The CDR3 DNA reads TGTGCCAGCAGCTTAGGGAGCGGGGGCTCCAGGAACATTCAGTACTTC. This rearrangement joins TRBV7-3 to TRBJ2-4; 8 nucleotides line up with TRBD2. CDR1 and CDR2 from the germline V gene are SGHTA and FQGTGA. Germline trimming cut 2 bases from V and 7 bases from J; bases unmatched to any gene: 10. The CDR3 has 16 residues.

The chain joins TRBV18 to TRBJ1-3; no clear D gene. Trimming took off 6 bases at V and 2 bases at J, with 5 bases between the two ends. There are 12 residues in the CDR3. Germline CDR1 reads KGHSH; CDR2 reads LQKENI. For the CDR3, the DNA is TGTGCCAGCTCCTCAACTGGAAACACCATATATTTT. It specifies CASSSTGNTIYF.

CDR3 DNA sequence: TGTGCCAGCAGTTTAAGTTTTGGACTAGCGGCCGCTCGCGACGAGCAGTACTTC. Protein: CASSLSFGLAAARDEQYF. The chain links TRBV27 to TRBJ2-7; TRBD2 matches at 10 bases. J lost 5 bases, V lost 2 bases, and 15 bases had no gene match. From germline, CDR1 is MNHEY and CDR2 SMNVEV (reference sequence). CDR3 length: 18 amino acids.

The gene calls are TRBV7-2 and TRBJ2-2, with 8 bases fitting TRBD2. CDR1 and CDR2 from the germline V gene are SGHTA and FQGNSA. J was trimmed by 6 bases and V by 4 bases; bases with no gene match: 7. The CDR3 totals 15 residues. This CDR3 reads CASSSTGREAGELFF. The DNA of the CDR3 is TGTGCCAGCAGCTCCACGGGGCGGGAGGCCGGGGAGCTGTTTTTT.

The chain links TRBV19 to TRBJ1-5; TRBD1 is a possible D gene (5 bases). V was cut by 10 bases and J by 5 bases, with 15 bases left in between. The CDR3 has 13 residues. The germline CDR1 and CDR2 sequences are LNHDA and SQIVND (reference sequence). The CDR3 spells CATASRVDQPQHF. The CDR3 nucleotides are TGTGCCACAGCAAGCAGGGTTGATCAGCCCCAGCATTTT.

This clone was observed a single time. CDR3 protein: CASRGIGTIGVDTQYF. The CDR3 DNA is TGTGCCTCTCGGGGAATCGGAACTATAGGAGTAGATACGCAGTATTTT. The chain is built from TRBV11-2 and TRBJ2-3, with D possibly TRBD2 on 5 matching bases. With 11 bases removed from V and 5 bases from J, the gap between germline ends came to 26 bases. Germline CDR1 and CDR2: SGHAT and FQNNGV. The length of the CDR3 is 16 residues.

The chain uses TRBV6-1 and TRBJ1-1; a weak D match, TRBD1 (6 bases). The V gene lost 4 bases and the J gene lost 6 bases, with 12 bases spanning the gap. Germline loops: CDR1 MNHNS, CDR2 SASEGT. This CDR3 has 13 amino acids. DNA for the CDR3: TGTGCCAGCAGTGTTAACTGGGGGCCTGAAGCTTTCTTT. Amino acids: CASSVNWGPEAFF.

As concerns this clone: Other DNA variants within this sample encode the same CDR3. J is TRBJ2-7 and V is TRBV5-1; D might be TRBD1 (6 bases). Germline CDR1 and CDR2: SGHRS and YFSETQ. The V gene lost 0 bases and the J gene lost 4 bases, with 11 bases spanning the gap. The CDR3 has 14 residues. CDR3 amino acids: CASSLGQASYEQYF. The DNA for the CDR3 is TGCGCCAGCAGCTTGGGACAGGCGTCTTACGAGCAGTACTTC. The variable domain in full, with the rest retrieved from reference TRBV5-1 and TRBJ2-7, is KAGVTQTPRYLIKTRGQQVTLSCSPISGHRSVSWYQQTPGQGLQFLFEYFSETQRNKGNFPGRFSGRQFSNSRSEMNVSTLELGDSALYLCASSLGQASYEQYFGPGTRLTVT.

The chain links TRBV5-1 to TRBJ2-1; TRBD2 aligns across 8 bases. The CDR3 consists of 15 residues. Germline trimming cut 1 base from V and 7 bases from J; bases unmatched to any gene: 7. Germline V gene data show CDR1 as SGHRS and CDR2 as YFSETQ. The CDR3: CASSLTSGAWNEQFF. In DNA form, the CDR3 reads TGCGCCAGCAGCTTGACTAGCGGAGCCTGGAATGAGCAGTTCTTC.

V usage is TRBV5-6 and J usage is TRBJ1-3; possible D gene TRBD1, 5 bases. V was clipped by 3 bases and J by 10 bases, with 14 bases between them. Per the germline V gene, CDR1 is SGHDT and CDR2 is YYEEEE. This CDR3 has 13 amino acids. The CDR3 region has the DNA TGTGCCAGCAGCTCTCTCATGGGGGAAACCATATATTTT. Its translation is CASSSLMGETIYF.

This chain uses TRBV30 with TRBJ2-1; TRBD2 is a possible D gene (6 bases). Germline CDR1 and CDR2: GTSNPN and SVGIG (reference sequence). This CDR3 contains 13 residues. V lost 4 bases to trimming and J lost 4 bases, with 11 bases between them. DNA of the CDR3: TGTGCCTGGACCGGGACTTTGTACAATGAGCAGTTCTTC. It is translated as CAWTGTLYNEQFF.

The chain employs TRBV29-1 and TRBJ1-2; D call uncertain. Germline-derived CDR1 and CDR2 are SQVTM and ANQGSEA. This CDR3 contains 14 residues. V shed 3 bases and J shed 4 bases, with 15 bases lying between them. The CDR3 DNA reads as TGCAGCGTTGAGTCGGGCGGCCAGGTCTATGGCTACACCTTC. Protein product: CSVESGGQVYGYTF.

The J gene is TRBJ2-3, the V gene TRBV5-1, with 13 bases fitting TRBD2. Trimming took 4 bases from V and 11 from J; bases not matched to a gene: 7. Germline V CDR1 and CDR2: SGHRS, YFSETQ. This CDR3 is 14 amino acids long. CDR3 residues: CASSNRTSGGRQYF. Here the CDR3 DNA reads TGCGCCAGCAGCAATCGGACTAGCGGGGGCAGGCAGTATTTT.

This clone occurred once. This chain uses TRBV19 with TRBJ1-1; possible D gene TRBD1, 6 bases. Trimming cost V 10 bases and J 2 bases, with 11 bases left between them. CDR3 size: 12 residues. Germline CDR1 and CDR2: LNHDA and SQIVND (reference sequence). CDR3 loop: CATPQGNTEAFF. The CDR3 nucleotides are TGTGCCACCCCACAGGGTAACACTGAAGCTTTCTTT. The full variable domain, completed using reference TRBV19 and TRBJ1-1, is DGGITQSPKYLFRKEGQNVTLSCEQNLNHDAMYWYRQDPGQGLRLIYYSQIVNDFQKGDIAEGYSVSREKKESFPLTVTSAQKNPTAFYLCATPQGNTEAFFGQGTRLTVV.

V is TRBV7-9 and J is TRBJ1-4; 9 bases agree with TRBD1. V trimming: 4 bases; J trimming: 6 bases; junction bases outside the gene matches: 3. Per the germline V gene, CDR1 is SEHNR and CDR2 is FQNEAQ (reference sequence). CDR3 size: 14 residues. This chain's CDR3 is CASSSGQGYEKLFF. CDR3 sequence (DNA): TGTGCCAGCAGCTCGGGACAGGGATATGAAAAACTGTTTTTT.

In the case of this clone: Within the sample, other DNA sequences also encode this same CDR3. The chain has TRBV6-1 and TRBJ2-1; perhaps TRBD2 as D (5 bases). CDR1 and CDR2 (germline): MNHNS, SASEGT. With 1 base removed from V and 2 bases from J, the gap between germline ends came to 9 bases. The CDR3 totals 15 residues. CDR3 residues: CASSEGRGPYNEQFF. Written as DNA, the CDR3 is TGTGCCAGCAGTGAAGGGCGCGGGCCCTACAATGAGCAGTTCTTC.

This clone was counted a single time. Other DNA sequences in the sample encode the same CDR3. This chain links TRBV7-9 with TRBJ2-1; no clear D gene. This CDR3 contains 12 residues. Trimming removed 3 bases from V and 6 bases from J, with 6 bases in between. Germline CDR1 is SEHNR and CDR2 is FQNEAQ (reference sequence). CDR3 sequence (DNA): TGTGCCAGCAGCTTCCTAAGCAATGAGCAGTTCTTC. Amino acids: CASSFLSNEQFF.

V gene TRBV30 combines with J gene TRBJ1-1, with a weak D call TRBD1 (6 bases). This CDR3 is built from 15 residues. Trimming left V 2 bases short and J 6 bases short, with 19 bases between. Germline-derived CDR1 and CDR2 are GTSNPN and SVGIG (reference sequence). The CDR3 DNA is TGTGCCTGGAGTCGCGCAGACAGGCGATTCCCTGAAGCTTTCTTT. This encodes CAWSRADRRFPEAFF.

In DNA, the CDR3 is TGTGCCAGCAGTCCCTCGTCCACAGCTCCTCGGGAGACCCAGTACTTC. Protein product: CASSPSSTAPRETQYF. The genes are TRBV27 and TRBJ2-5; no reliable D call. Trimming left V 5 bases short and J 5 bases short, with 21 bases between. The germline V gene has CDR1 MNHEY and CDR2 SMNVEV (reference sequence). This CDR3 has 16 residues.

DNA of the CDR3: TGTGCCAGCAGCGCCCTTTTTGGCACCCTCCACTTT. This sequence encodes CASSALFGTLHF. V usage is TRBV9 and J usage is TRBJ1-6; no firm D call. CDR1 and CDR2 (germline): SGDLS, YYNGEE. The CDR3 consists of 12 residues. V was cut by 3 bases and J by 14 bases, with 12 bases left in between.

The V call is TRBV28, the J call TRBJ1-2; D unresolved. The CDR3 sequence is 14 residues long. Germline V lookup: CDR1 MDHEN, CDR2 SYDVKM. V was trimmed by 3 bases and J by 8 bases, leaving 16 bases between them. The CDR3 DNA is TGTGCCAGCAGTTTGTCGGCGGGCTCACGGGGCTACACCTTC. Translation: CASSLSAGSRGYTF.

Concerning this clone: This same CDR3 is encoded by further DNA sequences in the sample. The chain combines TRBV6-5 with TRBJ1-1; TRBD1 is a possible D gene (5 bases). Germline V gene lookup returns CDR1 MNHEY and CDR2 SVGAGI. V was clipped by 3 bases and J by 0 bases, with 8 bases between them. CDR3 length: 14 amino acids. DNA of the CDR3: TGTGCCAGCAGTTATGGGACTATGAACACTGAAGCTTTCTTT. It is translated as CASSYGTMNTEAFF.

On this clone itself: This sample also contains other DNA sequences that code for the same CDR3. This sequence joins TRBV18 and TRBJ2-7; a possible D gene is TRBD1 (6 bases). V was pared by 1 base and J by 7 bases, with 11 bases between. This CDR3 has 13 amino acids. Germline loops: CDR1 KGHSH, CDR2 LQKENI. The CDR3 DNA reads as TGTGCCAGCTCACCACAAGGGGGAACGGAGCAGTACTTC. Translating it yields CASSPQGGTEQYF.

The CDR3 DNA sequence: TGTGCCAGCAGTTTTCGACAGGGCACTGAAGCTTTCTTT. This sequence encodes CASSFRQGTEAFF. This chain joins TRBV7-8 and TRBJ1-1, with TRBD1 matching over 7 bases. The CDR3 contains 13 residues. Germline CDR1 is SGHVS and CDR2 is FQNEAQ. Trimming at V came to 6 bases and at J to 4 bases, leaving 5 bases not matched to a gene.

Remarks on this clone: Other DNA sequences in the sample encode the same CDR3. The rearrangement joins TRBV5-1 to TRBJ1-5; perhaps TRBD1 as D (6 bases). This CDR3 has 15 residues. Trimming shortened V by 4 bases and J by 2 bases, and 13 bases separated the two germline ends. Germline CDR1 and CDR2: SGHRS and YFSETQ. The CDR3 reads CASSPLGGGNQPQHF. The CDR3 nucleotides are TGCGCCAGCAGCCCTCTGGGGGGCGGCAATCAGCCCCAGCATTTT.

This chain joins TRBV13 and TRBJ2-1; D unresolved. The CDR3 runs 12 residues. CDR1 is PRHDT, CDR2 FYEKMQ, per germline (reference sequence). V was clipped by 5 bases and J by 5 bases, with 7 bases between them. The CDR3, as DNA: TGTGCCAGCAGCCTCCCAGACAATGAGCAGTTCTTC. As protein: CASSLPDNEQFF.

Here the CDR3 DNA reads TGTGCCAGCAGCTTACCCTCGACAGGGTACAAGCAGTACTTC. Residues: CASSLPSTGYKQYF. The chain employs TRBV7-6 and TRBJ2-7; 7 nucleotides align to TRBD1. Germline values: CDR1 SGHVS, CDR2 FNYEAQ. V shed 2 bases, J shed 8 bases, and the junction held 9 bases outside the gene matches. CDR3 length equals 14 residues.

V and J are TRBV5-1 and TRBJ2-3, with TRBD2 matching 11 bases. Germline lookup yields CDR1 SGHRS and CDR2 YFSETQ. The CDR3 has 16 residues. V dropped 4 bases and J dropped 1; count of bases not matched to a gene: 5. The CDR3 DNA follows: TGCGCCAGCAGCGCTCCGGGACTAGCGGGCACAGATACGCAGTATTTT. This codes for CASSAPGLAGTDTQYF.

The rearrangement uses TRBV6-5 and TRBJ1-3; D unresolved. The germline V and J ends were trimmed by 2 bases and 0 bases, with 2 bases remaining between them. This CDR3 has 13 residues. CDR1 and CDR2 (germline): MNHEY, SVGAGI. The DNA of the CDR3 is TGTGCCAGCAGTTACACCTCTGGAAACACCATATATTTT. It codes for CASSYTSGNTIYF.

V and J are TRBV7-9 and TRBJ1-1; D remains unclear. The CDR3 extends over 17 amino acids. Germline CDR1 reads SEHNR; CDR2 reads FQNEAQ (reference sequence). With 1 base removed from V and 11 bases from J, the gap between germline ends came to 26 bases. This CDR3 is CASSLGRGNSPEFSAFF. The CDR3 nucleotides read TGTGCCAGCAGCTTAGGGCGTGGCAACAGCCCAGAGTTCAGTGCTTTCTTT. The full variable domain, rest sourced from reference TRBV7-9 and TRBJ1-1, is DTGVSQNPRHKITKRGQNVTFRCDPISEHNRLYWYRQTLGQGPEFLTYFQNEAQLEKSRLLSDRFSAERPKGSFSTLEIQRTEQGDSAMYLCASSLGRGNSPEFSAFFGQGTRLTVV.

The chain carries TRBV11-2 and TRBJ1-1; 7 nucleotides match TRBD1. This CDR3 contains 15 residues. The junction had 7 bases not matched to a gene; V was cut back by 1 base and J by 5 bases. Germline CDR1 reads SGHAT; CDR2 reads FQNNGV. CDR3 in amino acids: CASSLAAGGRTEAFF. The DNA for the CDR3 is TGTGCCAGCAGCTTAGCTGCAGGGGGTAGGACTGAAGCTTTCTTT.

The V gene is TRBV27, the J gene TRBJ1-2; perhaps TRBD1 as D (6 bases). The CDR3 length is 15 residues. Trimming took off 3 bases at V and 5 bases at J, with 16 bases between the two ends. CDR1 MNHEY and CDR2 SMNVEV come from the germline V gene (reference sequence). The CDR3 here is CASSFWGRGIYGYTF. The CDR3 nucleotides are TGTGCCAGCAGTTTCTGGGGGCGGGGAATTTATGGCTACACCTTC.